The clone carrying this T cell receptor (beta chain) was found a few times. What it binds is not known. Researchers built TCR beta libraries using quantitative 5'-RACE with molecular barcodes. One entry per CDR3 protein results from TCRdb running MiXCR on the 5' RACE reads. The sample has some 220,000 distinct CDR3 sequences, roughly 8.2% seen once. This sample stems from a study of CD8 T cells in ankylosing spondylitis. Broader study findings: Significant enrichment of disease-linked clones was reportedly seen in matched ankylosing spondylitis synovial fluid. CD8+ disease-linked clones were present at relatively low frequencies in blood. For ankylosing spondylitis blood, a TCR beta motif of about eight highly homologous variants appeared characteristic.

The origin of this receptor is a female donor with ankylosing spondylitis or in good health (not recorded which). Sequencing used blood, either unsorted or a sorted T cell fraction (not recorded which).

In nucleotides, the CDR3 is TGTGCCAGCCGCCGTCAGGGGGGGAGCAATCAGCCCCAGCATTTT. Translated, it gives CASRRQGGSNQPQHF. V usage is TRBV27 and J usage is TRBJ1-5; 7 bases match TRBD1. This CDR3 comprises 15 residues. The V segment lost 8 bases and the J segment 1 base; nucleotides outside the gene matches: 8. Per the germline V gene, CDR1 is MNHEY and CDR2 is SMNVEV (reference sequence).